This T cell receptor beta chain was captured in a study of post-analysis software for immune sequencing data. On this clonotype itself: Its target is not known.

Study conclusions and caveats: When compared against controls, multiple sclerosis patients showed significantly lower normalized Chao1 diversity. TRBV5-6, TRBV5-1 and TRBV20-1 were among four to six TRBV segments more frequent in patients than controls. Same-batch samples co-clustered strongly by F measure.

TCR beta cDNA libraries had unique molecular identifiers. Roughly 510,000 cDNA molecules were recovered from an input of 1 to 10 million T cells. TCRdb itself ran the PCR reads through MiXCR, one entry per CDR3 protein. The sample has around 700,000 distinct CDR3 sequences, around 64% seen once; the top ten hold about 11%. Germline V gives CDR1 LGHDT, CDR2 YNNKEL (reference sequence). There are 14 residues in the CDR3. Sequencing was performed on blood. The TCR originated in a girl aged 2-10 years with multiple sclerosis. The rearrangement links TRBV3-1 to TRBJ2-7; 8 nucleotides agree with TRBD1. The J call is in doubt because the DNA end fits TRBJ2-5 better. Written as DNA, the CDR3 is TGTGCCAGCAGCCAACAGGGGGCGGGAGAGACCCAGTACTTC. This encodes CASSQQGAGETQYF.